The 5 T cell receptor beta chains below all came from one sample that was sequenced in a study of CD8+CD57+ T cells in acquired aplastic anemia. The TCR beta profiling, which covered VDJ combination and CDR3 sequence, was carried out using genomic DNA as the template. MiXCR, applied by TCRdb to the reads, yields one record per CDR3 protein. The sample has about 180,000 distinct CDR3 sequences, 40% to 50% seen once; the top ten hold 2.9%. The specimen sequenced was sorted CD4+, CD8+, or CD8+CD57+ T cells (not recorded which) from PBMCs. Receptors originate from a human donor in good health.

V is TRBV19 and J is TRBJ1-4, with D unresolved. V lost 3 bases and J lost 3, with 8 bases in between. Germline CDR1 reads LNHDA; CDR2 reads SQIVND (reference sequence). This CDR3 is built from 14 residues. Here the CDR3 reads CASSMQVANEKLFF. Here the CDR3 DNA reads TGTGCCAGTAGTATGCAGGTGGCTAATGAAAAACTGTTTTTT.

There are a few counts of this clonotype. The chain is built from TRBV6-1 and TRBJ1-6; 8 bases are a match to TRBD1. Germline V lookup: CDR1 MNHNS, CDR2 SASEGT. The CDR3 totals 13 residues. V dropped 10 bases and J dropped 8; count of bases not matched to a gene: 7. In DNA form, the CDR3 reads TGTGCCACTGGAGACAGGGGTGATTCACCCCTCCACTTT. This sequence encodes CATGDRGDSPLHF.

V and J are TRBV18 and TRBJ2-7, with D perhaps TRBD1 or TRBD2 (5 bases each). The germline V and J ends were trimmed by 11 bases and 9 bases, with 20 bases remaining between them. The CDR3 is 12 residues long. Germline values: CDR1 KGHSH, CDR2 LQKENI. CDR3 sequence (DNA): TGTGCCGTCTCACCACGGGACCTGGGGCAGTACTTC. It encodes CAVSPRDLGQYF.

The rearrangement links TRBV10-1 to TRBJ2-1; no reliable D call. Trimming removed 4 bases at V and 8 bases at J, with 12 bases between. The CDR3 loop spans 13 amino acids. Germline assignment: CDR1 WNHNN and CDR2 SYGVQD (reference sequence). The CDR3 here is CASSVTASHEQFF. CDR3 nucleotide sequence: TGCGCCAGCAGTGTAACGGCCTCACATGAGCAGTTCTTC.

This clonotype occurred a few times. The chain recombines TRBV4-1 with TRBJ2-7, with a tentative D call TRBD1 (5 bases). The CDR3 totals 16 residues. Trimming took off 4 bases at V and 4 bases at J, with 20 bases between the two ends. Germline values: CDR1 MGHRA, CDR2 YSYEKL. CDR3 amino acids: CASSPPAGKGPYEQYF. For the CDR3, the DNA is TGCGCCAGCAGCCCACCCGCAGGGAAGGGCCCTTACGAGCAGTACTTC.